These 21 T cell receptor beta chains share one sample of origin, sequenced in a study of blood T cell repertoires in COVID-19. Some clones are missing from TCRdb's copy, which holds only in-frame ones; the method was immunoSEQ multiplex PCR. Among over 600,000 clones listed, around 90% were seen once. Sequenced sample: peripheral blood. The source is a woman younger than 30 with acute or convalescent COVID-19.

The chain couples TRBV9 to TRBJ1-2; 7 bases match TRBD1. The CDR3 has 14 residues. With 3 bases clipped from V and 4 bases from J, the junction kept 6 bases outside the gene matches. CDR1 is SGDLS, CDR2 YYNGEE, per germline. This chain's CDR3 is CASSDAGGVYGYTF. The CDR3 coding sequence is TGTGCCAGCAGCGACGCAGGGGGTGTCTATGGCTACACCTTC.

V and J are TRBV5-1 and TRBJ1-2; D gene unclear. The CDR3 has 16 residues. Germline V CDR1 and CDR2: SGHRS, YFSETQ. V lost 0 bases to trimming and J lost 5 bases, with 17 bases between them. CDR3 sequence (DNA): TGCGCCAGCAGCTTGGGAGGCGCAGAAAGTCTATATGGCTACACCTTC. The encoded protein is CASSLGGAESLYGYTF.

V is TRBV28 and J is TRBJ2-1, with D uncertain. This CDR3 region has 13 residues. CDR1 is MDHEN, CDR2 SYDVKM, per germline. V lost 2 bases to trimming and J lost 4 bases, with 6 bases between them. The CDR3 DNA follows: TGTGCCAGCAGTTTAATGTCTTACAATGAGCAGTTCTTC. As protein: CASSLMSYNEQFF. The full variable domain, completed using reference TRBV28 and TRBJ2-1, is DVKVTQSSRYLVKRTGEKVFLECVQDMDHENMFWYRQDPGLGLRLIYFSYDVKMKEKGDIPEGYSVSREKKERFSLILESASTNQTSMYLCASSLMSYNEQFFGPGTRLTVL.

This clone was counted a single time. The rearrangement joins TRBV7-9 to TRBJ2-7; 7 bases align to TRBD2. Germline V gene lookup returns CDR1 SEHNR and CDR2 FQNEAQ (reference sequence). V lost 4 bases to trimming and J lost 0 bases; unmatched junction nucleotides: 6. The CDR3 sequence is 15 residues long. CDR3 bases: TGTGCCAGCAGCTCGGGGAGGGGCAGCTCCTACGAGCAGTACTTC. It specifies CASSSGRGSSYEQYF.

The chain carries TRBV29-1 and TRBJ1-2; 8 positions match TRBD1. The CDR3 contains 13 residues. V trimming: 6 bases; J trimming: 3 bases; junction bases outside the gene matches: 6. CDR1 and CDR2 from the germline V gene are SQVTM and ANQGSEA. The CDR3 DNA follows: TGCAGCGTCGGACAGGGACTGGACTATGGCTACACCTTC. Protein product: CSVGQGLDYGYTF. The full variable domain, its missing parts supplied by reference TRBV29-1 and TRBJ1-2, is SAVISQKPSRDICQRGTSLTIQCQVDSQVTMMFWYRQQPGQSLTLIATANQGSEATYESGFVIDKFPISRPNLTFSTLTVSNMSPEDSSIYLCSVGQGLDYGYTFGSGTRLTVV.

The rearrangement links TRBV5-1 to TRBJ2-6; possibly TRBD1 for D (5 bases). V was trimmed by 2 bases and J by 3 bases, leaving 6 bases between them. In germline, CDR1 is SGHRS, CDR2 YFSETQ. The CDR3 extends over 14 amino acids. CDR3 loop: CASSFRDGANVLTF. DNA of the CDR3: TGCGCCAGCAGCTTCAGGGATGGGGCCAACGTCCTGACTTTC.

This chain connects TRBV7-9 to TRBJ1-2; possible D gene TRBD1, 5 bases. Per the germline V gene, CDR1 is SEHNR and CDR2 is FQNEAQ (reference sequence). This CDR3 is 16 amino acids long. V lost 1 base and J 3 bases, leaving 15 bases between the germline ends. The CDR3: CASSLERGVNDYGYTF. Written as DNA, the CDR3 is TGTGCCAGCAGCTTAGAGCGGGGCGTAAATGACTATGGCTACACCTTC.

The chain couples TRBV7-8 to TRBJ1-2; D is unclear. Germline V lookup: CDR1 SGHVS, CDR2 FQNEAQ. This CDR3 spans 12 amino acids. Trimming removed 5 bases at V and 3 bases at J, with 7 bases between. The CDR3 DNA follows: TGTGCCAGCAGCCCGTTAGACTATGGCTACACCTTC. As protein: CASSPLDYGYTF.

The chain couples TRBV24-1 to TRBJ2-3, with D hard to call. The CDR3 is 15 residues long. Germline CDR1 reads KGHDR; CDR2 reads SFDVKD. V gave up 3 bases and J gave up 2 bases, with 11 bases separating them. The CDR3 region has the DNA TGTGCCACCAGTGATGTGACTTTTACCACAGATACGCAGTATTTT. This sequence encodes CATSDVTFTTDTQYF.

The chain is built from TRBV5-6 and TRBJ1-2; 7 nucleotides align to TRBD1. Losses at the gene ends were 1 base for V and 5 bases for J; bases not matched to a gene: 8. The length of the CDR3 is 15 residues. CDR1 SGHDT and CDR2 YYEEEE come from the germline V gene. The CDR3 spells CASSLNQGVGYGYTF. The CDR3 nucleotides are TGTGCCAGCAGCTTGAACCAGGGGGTCGGGTATGGCTACACCTTC. The complete variable domain, with remaining parts taken from reference TRBV5-6 and TRBJ1-2, reads DAGVTQSPTHLIKTRGQQVTLRCSPKSGHDTVSWYQQALGQGPQFIFQYYEEEERQRGNFPDRFSGHQFPNYSSELNVNALLLGDSALYLCASSLNQGVGYGYTFGSGTRLTVV.

A single count supports this clone. V and J are TRBV2 and TRBJ1-4, with 7 bases aligning to TRBD1. Trimming cost V 4 bases and J 5 bases; bases outside gene matches: 7. Germline values: CDR1 SNHLY, CDR2 FYNNEI. The CDR3 runs to 15 residues. CDR3 loop: CASSGSRTGNEKLFF. The DNA of the CDR3 is TGTGCCAGCAGTGGCTCACGGACAGGAAATGAAAAACTGTTTTTT. The whole variable domain, remainder taken from reference TRBV2 and TRBJ1-4, is EPEVTQTPSHQVTQMGQEVILRCVPISNHLYFYWYRQILGQKVEFLVSFYNNEISEKSEIFDDQFSVERPDGSNFTLKIRSTKLEDSAMYFCASSGSRTGNEKLFFGSGTQLSVL.

The V gene is TRBV5-1, the J gene TRBJ1-1, with D unresolved. This CDR3 is built from 13 residues. Germline CDR1 is SGHRS and CDR2 is YFSETQ. Trimming pared 3 bases from V and 4 bases from J, leaving 10 bases between. The CDR3 sequence: CASSYGRGTEAFF. Written as DNA, the CDR3 is TGCGCCAGCAGCTACGGACGGGGCACTGAAGCTTTCTTT.

This chain joins TRBV4-1 and TRBJ2-6; 7 bases are a match to TRBD1. Germline-derived CDR1 and CDR2 are MGHRA and YSYEKL. The CDR3 runs 17 residues. The junction had 7 bases not matched to a gene; V was cut back by 4 bases and J by 1 base. The CDR3 sequence is CASSPGQFSSGANVLTF. The DNA for the CDR3 is TGCGCCAGCAGCCCGGGACAGTTCTCATCTGGGGCCAACGTCCTGACTTTC.

The chain carries TRBV21-1 and TRBJ1-2; the table's D call of TRBD1 was not tested on the DNA. TRBV21-1 is reported as a pseudogene. The CDR3 spans 18 residues. The CDR3 loop is CASSKTGDRGRLCYGYTF. DNA for the CDR3: TGTGCCAGCAGCAAAACTGGGGACAGGGGGCGACTCTGCTATGGCTACACCTTC.

The genes are TRBV28 and TRBJ1-3; D is ambiguous. The CDR3 is 16 amino acids. Germline V gives CDR1 MDHEN, CDR2 SYDVKM. Trimming left V 4 bases short and J 0 bases short, with 13 bases between. CDR3 sequence (DNA): TGTGCCAGCAGTTCAAGACCGGGGAGCTCTGGAAACACCATATATTTT. Its translation: CASSSRPGSSGNTIYF.

The J gene is TRBJ2-7, the V gene TRBV5-6; no clear D. CDR3 length equals 14 residues. Trimming shortened V by 4 bases and J by 3 bases, and 14 bases separated the two germline ends. Germline CDR1 SGHDT, CDR2 YYEEEE. CDR3 sequence: CASSPGPLDYEQYF. The CDR3 nucleotides read TGTGCCAGCAGCCCTGGGCCACTCGACTACGAGCAGTACTTC. The complete variable domain, with remaining parts taken from reference TRBV5-6 and TRBJ2-7, reads DAGVTQSPTHLIKTRGQQVTLRCSPKSGHDTVSWYQQALGQGPQFIFQYYEEEERQRGNFPDRFSGHQFPNYSSELNVNALLLGDSALYLCASSPGPLDYEQYFGPGTRLTVT.

The rearrangement joins TRBV18 to TRBJ2-7; maybe TRBD1 (5 bases). Trimming removed 2 bases from V and 6 bases from J, with 23 bases in between. The CDR3 runs to 17 residues. CDR1 is KGHSH, CDR2 LQKENI, per germline. CDR3 nucleotide sequence: TGTGCCAGCTCACCAGCCACTCCAGGGATGGCCCTGGGCGAGCAGTACTTC. Its protein product is CASSPATPGMALGEQYF.

The chain carries TRBV25-1 and TRBJ2-7; TRBD1 matches 10 bases. The CDR3 spans 15 residues. The trim removed 4 bases at V and 2 bases at J, leaving 5 bases unmatched. Germline V gene lookup returns CDR1 MGHDK and CDR2 SYGVNS. CDR3 amino acids: CASSAYGTGAYEQYF. As DNA, the CDR3 is TGTGCCAGCAGTGCTTACGGGACAGGGGCCTACGAGCAGTACTTC.

CDR3 protein: CASSLSARGVRNEQFF. The CDR3 coding sequence is TGTGCCAGCAGTTTATCTGCCAGGGGAGTCCGGAATGAGCAGTTCTTC. The chain couples TRBV28 to TRBJ2-1; possible D gene TRBD1, 6 bases. The V and J ends lost 1 base and 7 bases respectively, with 17 bases between them. The CDR3 length is 16 residues. Germline CDR1 is MDHEN and CDR2 is SYDVKM.

The chain combines TRBV27 with TRBJ1-5; possibly TRBD1 for D (5 bases). CDR3 size: 14 residues. Germline CDR1 MNHEY, CDR2 SMNVEV (reference sequence). The V end lost 6 bases, the J end lost 5 bases, and 14 bases lay between the germline ends. CDR3 residues: CASSPTQVYQPQHF. The CDR3 region has the DNA TGTGCCAGCAGCCCAACACAGGTGTATCAGCCCCAGCATTTT.

The chain has TRBV28 and TRBJ1-2; D gene ambiguous. Germline CDR1 reads MDHEN; CDR2 reads SYDVKM. There are 10 residues in the CDR3. Trimming left V 6 bases short and J 5 bases short, with 4 bases between. The CDR3 nucleotides read TGTGCCAGCAGCCGTTATGGCTACACCTTC. As protein: CASSRYGYTF.